The T cell receptor beta chain under discussion was sequenced for a study of cytomegalovirus exposure and HLA in healthy donors. Study-wide context: Genetic ancestry analysis placed approximately 80% of the roughly 400 donors that were genotyped in the Caucasian-associated cluster.

Primers for the PCR totalled 60 Vbeta and 13 Jbeta. Clones were sequenced by immunoSEQ multiplex PCR, and TCRdb holds only the in-frame ones, with some missing. The sample shows about 210,000 clones, approximately 86% of them seen only once. This clone was counted only a few times. The antigen is undetermined. The CDR3 runs to 14 residues. Losses at the gene ends were 5 bases for V and 2 bases for J; bases not matched to a gene: 3. Per the germline V gene, CDR1 is MNHEY and CDR2 is SVGAGI. General study results and limits: Excluded were some V segments that proved indistinguishable, including TRBV6-2 and TRBV6-3. A few chains tied to CMV proved CMV antigen-specific in vitro.

The TCR sequence derives from a woman aged 25 to 45 in good health and CMV-seronegative. V and J are TRBV6-5 and TRBJ2-3, with 8 bases fitting TRBD2. The sample taken for sequencing was PBMCs. The CDR3 loop reads CASSRGGVTDTQYF. Written as DNA, the CDR3 is TGTGCCAGCAGTCGGGGGGGAGTCACAGATACGCAGTATTTT.